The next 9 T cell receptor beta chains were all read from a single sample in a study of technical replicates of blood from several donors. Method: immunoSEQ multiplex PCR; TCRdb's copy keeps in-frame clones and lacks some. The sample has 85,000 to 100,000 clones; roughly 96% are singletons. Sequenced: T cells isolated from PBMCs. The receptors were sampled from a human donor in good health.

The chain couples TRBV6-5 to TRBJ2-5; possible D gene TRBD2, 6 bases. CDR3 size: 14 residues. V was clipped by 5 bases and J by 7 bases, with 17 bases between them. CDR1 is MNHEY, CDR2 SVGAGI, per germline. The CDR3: CASSPGGVGGTQYF. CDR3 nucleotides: TGTGCCAGCAGTCCAGGCGGGGTAGGAGGGACCCAGTACTTC.

The CDR3 DNA is TGTGCCAGCAGCTGGACAGGGGGGACTAGCGGTTCAGAGACCCAGTACTTC. This encodes CASSWTGGTSGSETQYF. The chain couples TRBV7-8 to TRBJ2-5, with D possibly matching TRBD2 (11 bases). Looked up from germline, CDR1 is SGHVS and CDR2 is FQNEAQ. V shed 4 bases and J shed 4 bases, with 22 bases lying between them. This CDR3 spans 17 amino acids.

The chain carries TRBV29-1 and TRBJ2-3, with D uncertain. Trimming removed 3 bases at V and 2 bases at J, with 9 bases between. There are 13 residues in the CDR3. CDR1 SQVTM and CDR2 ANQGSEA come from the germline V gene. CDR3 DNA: TGCAGCGTTGACGCCGGGTTCACAGATACGCAGTATTTT. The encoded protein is CSVDAGFTDTQYF.

For the CDR3, the DNA is TGTGCCAGCAGCGCCCTACAGGGCTGGGAGACCCAGTACTTC. Translated: CASSALQGWETQYF. The chain is built from TRBV5-6 and TRBJ2-5; TRBD1 might be the D (6 bases). The V gene lost 4 bases and the J gene lost 5 bases, with 15 bases spanning the gap. This CDR3 contains 14 residues. Germline V gives CDR1 SGHDT, CDR2 YYEEEE.

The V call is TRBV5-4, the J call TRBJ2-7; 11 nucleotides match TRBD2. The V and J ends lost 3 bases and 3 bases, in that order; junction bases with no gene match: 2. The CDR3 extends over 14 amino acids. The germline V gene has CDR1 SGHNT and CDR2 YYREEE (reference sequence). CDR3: CASSSGTSGYEQYF. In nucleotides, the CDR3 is TGTGCCAGCAGCTCCGGGACTAGCGGCTACGAGCAGTACTTC.

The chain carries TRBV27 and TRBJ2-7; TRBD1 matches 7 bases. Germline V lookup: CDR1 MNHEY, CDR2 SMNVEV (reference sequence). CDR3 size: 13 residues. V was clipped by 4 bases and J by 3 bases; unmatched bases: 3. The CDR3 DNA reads TGTGCCAGCAGTTCAAACAGGGGCTACGAGCAGTACTTC. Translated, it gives CASSSNRGYEQYF.

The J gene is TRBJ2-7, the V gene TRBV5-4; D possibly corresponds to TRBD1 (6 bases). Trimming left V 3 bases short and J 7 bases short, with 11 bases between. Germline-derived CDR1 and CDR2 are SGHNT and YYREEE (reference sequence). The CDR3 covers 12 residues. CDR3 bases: TGTGCCAGCAGCTCAGGGGTATGGGAGCAGTACTTC. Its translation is CASSSGVWEQYF.

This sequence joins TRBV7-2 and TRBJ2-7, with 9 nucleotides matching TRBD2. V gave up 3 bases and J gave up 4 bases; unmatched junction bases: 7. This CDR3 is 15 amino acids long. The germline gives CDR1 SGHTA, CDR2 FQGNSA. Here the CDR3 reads CASSFPGLAGYEQYF. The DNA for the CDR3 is TGTGCCAGCAGCTTCCCGGGGCTAGCGGGATACGAGCAGTACTTC.

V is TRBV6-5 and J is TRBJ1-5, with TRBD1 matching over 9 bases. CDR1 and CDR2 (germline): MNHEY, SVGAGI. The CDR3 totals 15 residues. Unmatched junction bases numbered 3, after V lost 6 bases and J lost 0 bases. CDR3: CASRQGANSNQPQHF. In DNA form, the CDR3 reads TGTGCCAGCAGACAGGGGGCTAATAGCAATCAGCCCCAGCATTTT.